This T cell receptor (beta chain) was sequenced in a study of T cells in Graves' hyperthyroidism and ophthalmopathy. Overall study findings and caveats: Also found in blood were most expanded thyroid clonotypes above 0.001.

This clonotype was seen ten or more times. The antigen is undetermined. TCR beta CDR3 region amplification was performed from RNA transcripts. Initially, a first-round RT-PCR of the TCR CDR3 employed the HTBI primer set. TCRdb analysed the multiplex PCR reads with MiXCR anew, one entry per CDR3 protein. The sample has approximately 600,000 distinct CDR3 sequences, approximately 15% seen once. The CDR3 consists of 11 residues. V lost 0 bases to trimming and J lost 6 bases, with 3 bases between them. Germline values: CDR1 SGHDN, CDR2 FVKESK. The chain employs TRBV14 and TRBJ2-7; D ambiguous. The receptor was derived from a woman aged 25-40 years with Graves' hyperthyroidism that later progressed to Graves' ophthalmopathy. The source material was blood. The CDR3 loop reads CASSQDVEQYF. In DNA, the CDR3 is TGTGCCAGCAGCCAAGATGTCGAGCAGTACTTC.